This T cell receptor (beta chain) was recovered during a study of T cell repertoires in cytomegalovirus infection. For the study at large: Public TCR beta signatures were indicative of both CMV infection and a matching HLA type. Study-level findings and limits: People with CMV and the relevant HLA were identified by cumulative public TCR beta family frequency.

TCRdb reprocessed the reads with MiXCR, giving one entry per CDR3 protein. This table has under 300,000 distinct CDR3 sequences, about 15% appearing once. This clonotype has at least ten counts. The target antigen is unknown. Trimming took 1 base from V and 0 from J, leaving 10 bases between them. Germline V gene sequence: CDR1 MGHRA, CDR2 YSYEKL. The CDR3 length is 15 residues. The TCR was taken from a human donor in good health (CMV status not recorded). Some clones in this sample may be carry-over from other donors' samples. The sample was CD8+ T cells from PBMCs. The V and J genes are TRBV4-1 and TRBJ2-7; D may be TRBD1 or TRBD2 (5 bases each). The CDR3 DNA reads TGCGCCAGCAGCCAAGTTGTCGGGGCCTCCTACGAGCAGTACTTC. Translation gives CASSQVVGASYEQYF.